The 18 T cell receptor beta chains below were found in one sample sequenced in a study of cytomegalovirus exposure and HLA in healthy donors. PCR primers comprised 60 Vbeta and 13 Jbeta primers. Some clones are missing from TCRdb's copy, which holds only in-frame ones; the method was immunoSEQ multiplex PCR. The table records 200,000 to 250,000 clones, about 84% of them present only once. Sequencing was done on a sample of PBMCs. All receptors come from a human donor in good health.

This clone was counted a few times. The chain joins TRBV9 to TRBJ2-7, with TRBD2 matching over 9 bases. This CDR3 region has 15 residues. Germline V CDR1 and CDR2: SGDLS, YYNGEE. Unmatched junction bases numbered 4, after V lost 0 bases and J lost 3 bases. The CDR3 nucleotides read TGTGCCAGCAGCGTAGGACTAGCGGAGAACTACGAGCAGTACTTC. As protein: CASSVGLAENYEQYF.

J is TRBJ2-7 and V is TRBV18, with TRBD2 matching 8 bases. CDR1 KGHSH and CDR2 LQKENI come from the germline V gene. The CDR3 totals 14 residues. The V and J ends lost 4 bases and 3 bases, in that order; junction bases with no gene match: 5. In DNA form, the CDR3 reads TGTGCCAGCTCACAAAGGGGACTAGACTACGAGCAGTACTTC. Residues: CASSQRGLDYEQYF.

This clone was detected only once. The genes are TRBV5-1 and TRBJ2-7, with 11 positions matching TRBD2. With 0 bases clipped from V and 3 bases from J, the junction kept 2 bases outside the gene matches. From germline, CDR1 is SGHRS and CDR2 YFSETQ. This CDR3 contains 15 residues. The CDR3 nucleotides are TGCGCCAGCAGCTTGGGACTAGCGGGAATCTACGAGCAGTACTTC. Translation: CASSLGLAGIYEQYF.

This chain connects TRBV6-1 to TRBJ2-1; TRBD2 agrees at 10 bases. Germline V gene data show CDR1 as MNHNS and CDR2 as SASEGT. The CDR3 covers 14 residues. With V trimmed by 8 bases and J by 8 bases, 9 bases remained unmatched. The CDR3 nucleotides read TGTGCCAGCCGTCTAGCGGGAGTCGGGCATGAGCAGTTCTTC. It specifies CASRLAGVGHEQFF.

The chain is built from TRBV13 and TRBJ2-5; weak D call: TRBD2 (7 bases). The CDR3 sequence is 15 residues long. From germline, CDR1 is PRHDT and CDR2 FYEKMQ (reference sequence). Between the trimmed V and J ends, which lost 2 bases and 5 bases, there was a span of 15 bases. The CDR3 protein is CASSLTRGGFETQYF. CDR3 nucleotides: TGTGCCAGCAGCTTAACCAGGGGAGGGTTTGAGACCCAGTACTTC.

The V and J genes are TRBV6-1 and TRBJ1-1; TRBD1 is a possible D gene (6 bases). The CDR3 is 13 residues long. Per germline, CDR1 MNHNS and CDR2 SASEGT. Trimming pared 6 bases from V and 11 bases from J, leaving 19 bases between. The CDR3 sequence: CASRDTGNETAFF. CDR3 DNA sequence: TGTGCCAGCAGGGATACAGGGAACGAAACGGCTTTCTTT.

The chain is built from TRBV5-4 and TRBJ2-7, with a possible D match to TRBD1 (5 bases). This CDR3 has 14 amino acids. Germline V gene sequence: CDR1 SGHNT, CDR2 YYREEE (reference sequence). Trimming cost V 0 bases and J 6 bases, with 13 bases left between them. CDR3 protein: CASSLGHIGAEQYF. The CDR3 coding sequence is TGTGCCAGCAGCTTGGGTCATATTGGGGCCGAGCAGTACTTC.

The chain carries TRBV5-8 and TRBJ2-5; no firm D call. The CDR3 extends over 17 amino acids. The germline V gene has CDR1 SGHTS and CDR2 YDEGEE. V shed 4 bases and J shed 1 base, with 20 bases lying between them. For the CDR3, the DNA is TGTGCCAGCAGCCCCCGTCTAGGCGGATCAAGCCAAGAGACCCAGTACTTC. Its translation: CASSPRLGGSSQETQYF.

The chain links TRBV19 to TRBJ1-2; 10 bases are shared with TRBD1. This CDR3 contains 14 residues. In germline, CDR1 is LNHDA, CDR2 SQIVND (reference sequence). V shed 5 bases and J 11 bases; nucleotides not matched to a gene: 11. CDR3 DNA: TGTGCCAGTAGTCGAACAAACCGGGACAGGGGTTACACCTTC. Protein: CASSRTNRDRGYTF.

This clone was detected only a few times. V gene TRBV13 combines with J gene TRBJ2-7; 9 bases match TRBD2. The length of the CDR3 is 18 residues. CDR1 PRHDT and CDR2 FYEKMQ come from the germline V gene (reference sequence). V dropped 5 bases and J dropped 2; count of bases not matched to a gene: 16. Here the CDR3 reads CASSALGAGTSYAYEQYF. In DNA, the CDR3 is TGTGCCAGCAGCGCCCTGGGGGCCGGGACTAGCTACGCCTACGAGCAGTACTTC.

The CDR3 DNA reads as TGTGCCAGCAGATCACCCCCGATCCCCACCGGGGAGCTGTTTTTT. It encodes CASRSPPIPTGELFF. This chain links TRBV19 with TRBJ2-2; D uncertain. Trimming took off 9 bases at V and 4 bases at J, with 18 bases between the two ends. There are 15 residues in the CDR3. The germline gives CDR1 LNHDA, CDR2 SQIVND (reference sequence).

J is TRBJ2-2 and V is TRBV5-1, with 10 bases identical to TRBD2. CDR1 SGHRS and CDR2 YFSETQ come from the germline V gene. After removal of 0 bases from V and 5 bases from J, the junction contained 7 bases not matched to a gene. The CDR3 contains 17 residues. CDR3 sequence: CASSLELAGDRTGELFF. The CDR3 DNA reads as TGCGCCAGCAGCTTGGAGCTAGCGGGAGATCGGACCGGGGAGCTGTTTTTT. The variable domain in full, with the rest retrieved from reference TRBV5-1 and TRBJ2-2, is KAGVTQTPRYLIKTRGQQVTLSCSPISGHRSVSWYQQTPGQGLQFLFEYFSETQRNKGNFPGRFSGRQFSNSRSEMNVSTLELGDSALYLCASSLELAGDRTGELFFGEGSRLTVL.

The chain has TRBV5-6 and TRBJ2-1; 12 bases match TRBD2. The CDR3 contains 16 residues. Looked up from germline, CDR1 is SGHDT and CDR2 is YYEEEE. Trimming at V came to 3 bases and at J to 8 bases, leaving 9 bases not matched to a gene. DNA for the CDR3: TGTGCCAGCAGCTATGTAGGACTAGCGGGACTGGATGAGCAGTTCTTC. It specifies CASSYVGLAGLDEQFF.

The chain has TRBV6-6 and TRBJ1-2; TRBD1 matches at 8 bases. The trim removed 0 bases at V and 6 bases at J, leaving 3 bases unmatched. Germline CDR1 is MNHNY and CDR2 is SVGAGI (reference sequence). The CDR3 contains 14 residues. DNA for the CDR3: TGTGCCAGCAGTTACTCGAACAGGGGGAATGGCTACACCTTC. It codes for CASSYSNRGNGYTF.

This clone was found a few times. This chain links TRBV6-5 with TRBJ1-1; no clear D gene. V lost 7 bases and J 7 bases, leaving 16 bases between the germline ends. The CDR3 length is 13 residues. Per the germline V gene, CDR1 is MNHEY and CDR2 is SVGAGI. The CDR3, as DNA: TGTGCCAGCATCGGTCATAACGATGATGAAGCTTTCTTT. It codes for CASIGHNDDEAFF.

The chain has TRBV30 and TRBJ2-1; D remains unclear. CDR1 is GTSNPN, CDR2 SVGIG, per germline (reference sequence). Deletions cut 5 bases from V and 5 bases from J, with 19 bases between. The CDR3 sequence is 15 residues long. CDR3 nucleotide sequence: TGTGCCTGGTTCCCTAGAACGCCACTCAACAATGAGCAGTTCTTC. This encodes CAWFPRTPLNNEQFF.

V usage is TRBV28 and J usage is TRBJ1-1, with a weak D call TRBD1 (5 bases). V lost 7 bases to trimming and J lost 4 bases, with 16 bases between them. Germline CDR1 MDHEN, CDR2 SYDVKM. The length of the CDR3 is 14 residues. CDR3 loop: CASNRGVSGTEAFF. In DNA form, the CDR3 reads TGTGCCAGCAATCGGGGGGTTTCGGGCACTGAAGCTTTCTTT.

The V call is TRBV19, the J call TRBJ2-1, with TRBD2 matching 8 bases. This CDR3 has 14 residues. J was trimmed by 8 bases and V by 3 bases; bases with no gene match: 6. Germline assignment: CDR1 LNHDA and CDR2 SQIVND (reference sequence). The CDR3 is CASSIGTRGYEQFF. The CDR3 DNA follows: TGTGCCAGTAGTATCGGGACTAGAGGATATGAGCAGTTCTTC.